What follows are 13 T cell receptor beta chains derived from one specimen sequenced in a study of early T cells in non-severe SARS-CoV-2 infection. TCRdb re-called the 5' RACE reads through MiXCR, storing one row per CDR3 protein. The sample includes tens of thousands of distinct CDR3 sequences, about 12% of them seen just once. Sequencing was performed on whole blood. The receptors originated from an adult who was a healthcare worker with PCR-confirmed SARS-CoV-2 infection or an uninfected control (not recorded which).

This clonotype was seen ten or more times. The J gene is TRBJ2-7, the V gene TRBV27; 8 positions match TRBD1. Germline loops: CDR1 MNHEY, CDR2 SMNVEV (reference sequence). V shed 11 bases, J shed 1 base, and the junction held 4 bases outside the gene matches. The CDR3 runs to 12 residues. The CDR3 protein is CAAGDRSYEQYF. The CDR3 DNA reads as TGTGCCGCCGGGGACAGGTCCTACGAGCAGTACTTC.

The chain uses TRBV18 and TRBJ1-4; D not certain. This CDR3 is built from 15 residues. V lost 4 bases to trimming and J lost 0 bases, with 9 bases between them. Germline V gene lookup returns CDR1 KGHSH and CDR2 LQKENI. The CDR3 bases are TGTGCCAGCTCACAAGGCCCGGCAACTAATGAAAAACTGTTTTTT. As protein: CASSQGPATNEKLFF.

This clonotype was counted a few times. J is TRBJ2-1 and V is TRBV7-6; possibly TRBD2 for D (5 bases). The CDR3 totals 14 residues. Trimming removed 0 bases at V and 5 bases at J, with 8 bases between. Germline-derived CDR1 and CDR2 are SGHVS and FNYEAQ. CDR3 in DNA: TGTGCCAGCAGCTTAGCATCGGGAAACAATGAGCAGTTCTTC. It specifies CASSLASGNNEQFF. The full variable domain, its missing parts supplied by reference TRBV7-6 and TRBJ2-1, is GAGVSQSPRYKVTKRGQDVALRCDPISGHVSLYWYRQALGQGPEFLTYFNYEAQQDKSGLPNDRFSAERPEGSISTLTIQRTEQRDSAMYRCASSLASGNNEQFFGPGTRLTVL.

This clonotype has at least ten counts. The V gene is TRBV20-1, the J gene TRBJ2-7, with a possible D match to TRBD2 (5 bases). This CDR3 spans 15 amino acids. Trimming left V 4 bases short and J 2 bases short, with 18 bases between. Germline V gives CDR1 DFQATT, CDR2 SNEGSKA (reference sequence). The CDR3 nucleotides are TGCAGTGCTACCGGACTCAAACATTACCCCTACGAGCAGTACTTC. Residues: CSATGLKHYPYEQYF.

The genes are TRBV29-1 and TRBJ1-2, with 7 bases aligning to TRBD1. V lost 7 bases and J lost 4; bases outside the gene matches: 9. This CDR3 is 13 amino acids long. Germline CDR1 reads SQVTM; CDR2 reads ANQGSEA. CDR3 nucleotide sequence: TGCAGCGCTGGGACAGAAGGGAGCTATGGCTACACCTTC. Translation: CSAGTEGSYGYTF.

This clonotype was seen just once. This may be a read error, as it is one base from a much larger clone. The chain employs TRBV12-3 or TRBV12-4 and TRBJ2-5, with 9 bases lining up with TRBD2. This CDR3 region has 14 residues. V trimming: 10 bases; J trimming: 5 bases; junction bases outside the gene matches: 11. This chain's CDR3 is CANRFSGSGETQYF. The CDR3, as DNA: TGTGCCAACAGATTTAGCGGGAGCGGGGAGACCCAGTACTTC.

This clonotype was counted at least ten times. This chain connects TRBV6-1 to TRBJ2-7; no definite D call. This CDR3 is 14 amino acids long. CDR1 is MNHNS and CDR2 is SASEGT in the germline V gene. The germline V and J ends were trimmed by 5 bases and 5 bases, with 16 bases remaining between them. The CDR3 nucleotides read TGTGCCAGCAGTACGGACCTCGGTCGGGACGAGCAGTACTTC. Protein product: CASSTDLGRDEQYF.

J is TRBJ2-1 and V is TRBV5-4, with D possibly matching TRBD1 (7 bases). The CDR3 sequence is 14 residues long. V lost 2 bases and J lost 5, with 11 bases in between. CDR1 is SGHNT and CDR2 is YYREEE in the germline V gene (reference sequence). The CDR3 bases are TGTGCCAGCAGCTTCGGGGGACAGAACAATGAGCAGTTCTTC. Its protein is CASSFGGQNNEQFF.

This clonotype was counted a few times. This rearrangement joins TRBV12-3 or TRBV12-4 to TRBJ2-1; D possibly corresponds to TRBD2 (6 bases). The germline V and J ends were trimmed by 5 bases and 0 bases, with 11 bases remaining between them. The CDR3 spans 15 residues. Here the CDR3 DNA reads TGTGCCAGCAGTCGTAGCGGTAGCTCCTACAATGAGCAGTTCTTC. This encodes CASSRSGSSYNEQFF.

The chain uses TRBV20-1 and TRBJ1-4; 9 bases line up with TRBD1. Germline values: CDR1 DFQATT, CDR2 SNEGSKA (reference sequence). The CDR3 covers 15 residues. The V gene end was trimmed by 6 bases and the J gene end by 0 bases; junction bases not matched to a gene: 5. The CDR3: CSAGQGSATNEKLFF. The CDR3 DNA follows: TGCAGTGCGGGACAGGGAAGTGCAACTAATGAAAAACTGTTTTTT.

Ten or more counts support this clonotype. The J gene is TRBJ2-6, the V gene TRBV18, with TRBD1 matching over 10 bases. V was clipped by 5 bases and J by 1 base; unmatched bases: 5. The germline V gene has CDR1 KGHSH and CDR2 LQKENI. The CDR3 consists of 17 residues. As DNA, the CDR3 is TGTGCCAGCTCATCGGGACAGGGGAGGTCTGGGGCCAACGTCCTGACTTTC. Amino acid sequence: CASSSGQGRSGANVLTF.

This clonotype was counted many times. The chain has TRBV20-1 and TRBJ2-1; either TRBD1 or TRBD2 may supply D (5 bases each). Per the germline V gene, CDR1 is DFQATT and CDR2 is SNEGSKA (reference sequence). Trimming took off 6 bases at V and 4 bases at J, with 22 bases between the two ends. The CDR3 sequence is 16 residues long. In nucleotides, the CDR3 is TGCAGTGCCGGGGCCGGTTACGGGACGGCTTACAATGAGCAGTTCTTC. Its protein product is CSAGAGYGTAYNEQFF.

This clonotype was seen repeatedly, ten times or more. This chain uses TRBV5-1 with TRBJ2-1; D is perhaps TRBD2 (5 bases). V lost 1 base, J lost 4 bases, and 12 bases lay in between. This CDR3 comprises 15 residues. The germline V gene has CDR1 SGHRS and CDR2 YFSETQ. CDR3 DNA sequence: TGCGCCAGCAGCTTGTACAGCGGCCAATACAATGAGCAGTTCTTC. Protein: CASSLYSGQYNEQFF.